There are a few counts of the clone carrying this T cell receptor beta chain. This specimen belongs to a study of blood T cell repertoires in COVID-19. Sequencing was performed with immunoSEQ multiplex PCR; in TCRdb, only in-frame clones are kept and a portion is missing. The sample contains over 120,000 clones, more than 75% of which appear only once. This CDR3 contains 15 residues. Per the germline V gene, CDR1 is LNHNV and CDR2 is YYDKDF (reference sequence). V was cut by 0 bases and J by 10 bases, with 13 bases left in between. J is TRBJ1-6 and V is TRBV15; a weak D match, TRBD1 (5 bases). Sequencing was carried out using peripheral blood. The TCR originated in a man over 45 who had recovered from COVID-19. CDR3 residues: CATSRDRQGSSPLHF. The CDR3, as DNA: TGTGCCACCAGCAGAGATCGTCAGGGTAGCTCACCCCTCCACTTT.